This entry features one T cell receptor beta chain sequence. A far more abundant clone sits one base away, making this likely a read error. Other DNA sequences in this specimen translate into the identical CDR3. Donors were healthy HIV-negative adults without recent acute infections or vaccinations. The unsorted samples had approximately 90 million PBMCs used for genomic DNA. Samples underwent the assay at deep level. Genomic DNA of every subset was divided equally among multiple immunoSEQ plates. Profiled with immunoSEQ multiplex PCR; TCRdb holds only in-frame clones, not every one. This table has about half a million clones, roughly 80% appearing once. The source of the sample is a study of shared clonotypes between healthy human individuals. The V and J ends lost 1 base and 0 bases respectively, with 11 bases between them. There are 16 residues in the CDR3. CDR1 and CDR2 from the germline V gene are SGHTS and YDEGEE.

The chain joins TRBV5-8 to TRBJ1-5; D is unclear. The sample was PBMCs. The receptor was derived from a woman in her 40s in good health. Some clones in this sample may be carry-over from other donors' samples. The CDR3 protein is CASSLRSGSSNQPQHF. CDR3 nucleotides: TGTGCCAGCAGCTTGAGGTCAGGTAGTAGCAATCAGCCCCAGCATTTT.